These T cell receptor beta chains were read from a single sample in a study of persistence of HIV-infected CD4 T cells. These TCRs are of unknown antigen specificity. Generated by immunoSEQ multiplex PCR, the TCRdb table keeps only in-frame clones and is missing some. This table holds under 40,000 clones, around 70% found once. This specimen was CD4+ T cells sorted from PBMCs after approximately 19-hour stimulation, taken from a patient who received antiretroviral therapy. The receptors derive from an adult man with HIV who was CMV-seropositive. CDR3s include the opening cysteine and the closing phenylalanine or tryptophan. Each record gives: V gene, D gene, clone size, J gene, CDR3 length, CDR3 DNA, CDR3 protein. D genes are given only for firm matches. Expanded clones get a size class; other rows say once, few or many, or leave the size out.

TRBV7-2	-	few	TRBJ2-1	13	TGTGCCAGCAGCTTAGCACAAGGTAATGAGCAGTTCTTC	CASSLAQGNEQFF
TRBV7-8	-	-	TRBJ2-4	16	TGTGCCAGCAGCTTAGAGGGGAAACTAGCCAAAAACATTCAGTACTTC	CASSLEGKLAKNIQYF
TRBV3-1/TRBV3-2	TRBD1	-	TRBJ1-2	13	TGTGCCAGCAGCCACCTAGGGGGCGAAGGCTACACCTTC	CASSHLGGEGYTF
TRBV11-2	TRBD2	-	TRBJ2-4	20	TGTGCCAGCAGCTTAGACCTCCGGGGGGGAATCAACATAGCCAAAAACATTCAGTACTTC	CASSLDLRGGINIAKNIQYF
TRBV19	TRBD1	-	TRBJ2-3	16	TGTGCCAGTAGTATCCCCGGACAGGGGAGAGGAGATACGCAGTATTTT	CASSIPGQGRGDTQYF
TRBV28	TRBD1	-	TRBJ1-5	15	TGTGCCAGCAGCCCTGGACAGGGGGCGGGTCAGCCCCAGCATTTT	CASSPGQGAGQPQHF
TRBV4-1	-	few	TRBJ1-2	14	TGCGCCAGCAGCCAAGGGGGAAGGGCCTATGGCTACACCTTC	CASSQGGRAYGYTF
TRBV6-5	-	once	TRBJ1-6	15	TGTGCCAGCAGCCGGTTAGAGGGGAGTAATTCACCCCTCCACTTT	CASSRLEGSNSPLHF
TRBV19	-	-	TRBJ2-6	15	TGTGCCAGTAGTATAGGGGGGACTGGGGCCAACGTCCTGACTTTC	CASSIGGTGANVLTF
TRBV6-5	-	-	TRBJ2-7	11	TGTGCCAGCGGAGAATCAAGGGAGCAGTACTTC	CASGESREQYF
TRBV18	TRBD1	medium-sized	TRBJ1-3	16	TGTGCCAGCTCACCACCGAGGACAGGCTCTGGAAACACCATATATTTT	CASSPPRTGSGNTIYF
TRBV6-5	-	-	TRBJ1-4	13	TGTGCCAGCAGTTCCTTTCCGTCTGAAAAACTGTTTTTT	CASSSFPSEKLFF
TRBV18	-	-	TRBJ1-1	12	TGTGCCAGCCGGAGGATGAACACTGAAGCTTTCTTT	CASRRMNTEAFF
TRBV5-1	-	-	TRBJ1-1	16	TGCGCCAGCAGCCCTACCCCCGGGACACCTAACACTGAAGCTTTCTTT	CASSPTPGTPNTEAFF
TRBV18	TRBD1	-	TRBJ1-3	16	TGTGCCAGCTCACCAGCGGGACAGGGGCCTGGAAACACCATATATTTT	CASSPAGQGPGNTIYF
TRBV11-3	TRBD1	few	TRBJ2-1	16	TGTGCCAGCAGCTTAGGAAAACGGGGACAGGGAAATGAGCAGTTCTTC	CASSLGKRGQGNEQFF
TRBV28	TRBD1	-	TRBJ2-1	16	TGTGCCAGCAGTTTCCCCGCCCAGGGGGCCTACAATGAGCAGTTCTTC	CASSFPAQGAYNEQFF
TRBV29-1	-	-	TRBJ1-2	14	TGCAGCGTTGCGACCAAACAGGGTGACTATGGCTACACCTTC	CSVATKQGDYGYTF
TRBV5-1	-	-	TRBJ2-2	16	TGCGCCAGCAGTTGGAGGGGTTCTCCGAACACCGGGGAGCTGTTTTTT	CASSWRGSPNTGELFF
TRBV10-3	TRBD1	few	TRBJ1-4	15	TGTGCCATCAGTGCTGGACAGGCCTTTAATGAAAAACTGTTTTTT	CAISAGQAFNEKLFF
TRBV6-5	-	-	TRBJ2-7	15	TGTGCCAGCAGTTACTCGGGAGTCCGATCCTACGAGCAGTACTTC	CASSYSGVRSYEQYF
TRBV5-1	-	-	TRBJ1-1	15	TGCGCCAGCAGCTTGGTCCGAGACGGGGCGACTGAAGCTTTCTTT	CASSLVRDGATEAFF
TRBV28	-	-	TRBJ1-5	16	TGTGCCAGCAGTTCTCAGGGACTATATAGCAATCAGCCCCAGCATTTT	CASSSQGLYSNQPQHF
TRBV24-1	-	-	TRBJ1-1	13	TGTGCCACCAGTGATTCGGGAGAGACTGAAGCTTTCTTT	CATSDSGETEAFF
TRBV2	TRBD1	-	TRBJ1-5	15	TGTGCCAGCAGTGCACTGGGACAGGTAAATCAGCCCCAGCATTTT	CASSALGQVNQPQHF
TRBV21-1	-	-	TRBJ1-3	22	TGTGCCAGCAGCAAATTAGGCCTAACAGGGTATTTTTTTAGTAAGTCTGGAAACACCATATATTTT	CASSKLGLTGYFFSKSGNTIYF
TRBV6-4	-	-	TRBJ2-6	15	TGTGCCAGCAGTGCCTACAGCGCTGGGGCCAACGTCCTGACTTTC	CASSAYSAGANVLTF
TRBV24-1	TRBD1	few	TRBJ2-7	12	TGTGCCACCGAGAGTAACAGGGGAGAGCAGTACTTC	CATESNRGEQYF
TRBV2	TRBD2	-	TRBJ2-2	16	TGTGCCAGCTCGGGAGCGGGGGGGGTGCGATCCGGGGAGCTGTTTTTT	CASSGAGGVRSGELFF
TRBV7-8	TRBD1	-	TRBJ1-1	16	TGTGCCAGCAGCTTCAGGACAGGGAATAAAAACACTGAAGCTTTCTTT	CASSFRTGNKNTEAFF
TRBV9	-	few	TRBJ2-6	16	TGTGCCAGCAGCGTAGGGGAGACCTCTGGGGCCAACGTCCTGACTTTC	CASSVGETSGANVLTF
TRBV27	-	-	TRBJ1-4	14	TGTGCCAGCCACCGGGCGGGGAGGGATGAAAAACTGTTTTTT	CASHRAGRDEKLFF
TRBV28	TRBD1	-	TRBJ1-6	15	TGTGCCAGCAGTCCTTCGACAGGGGTTAATTCACCCCTCCACTTT	CASSPSTGVNSPLHF
TRBV6-6	TRBD1	-	TRBJ1-5	15	TGTGCCAGCAGTGGCCACGGACAGGGGGTTCGGCCCCAGCATTTT	CASSGHGQGVRPQHF
TRBV5-1	-	few	TRBJ1-1	14	TGCGCCAGCAGCTTACAGGGACCGAACACTGAAGCTTTCTTT	CASSLQGPNTEAFF
TRBV19	TRBD2	-	TRBJ2-1	17	TGTGCCAGTAGTGGGACTAGCGGGGGGAGCTCCTACAATGAGCAGTTCTTC	CASSGTSGGSSYNEQFF
TRBV19	-	-	TRBJ2-7	14	TGTGCCAGTAGTAAGACACCGAGCTCCTACGAGCAGTACTTC	CASSKTPSSYEQYF
TRBV11-2	-	-	TRBJ1-3	14	TGTGCCAGCAGCCTAGGGGTGACTGGAAACACCATATATTTT	CASSLGVTGNTIYF
TRBV5-4	-	-	TRBJ1-3	16	TGTGCCAGCAGCTTCCTGGAGGACGGCTCTGGAAACACCATATATTTT	CASSFLEDGSGNTIYF
TRBV25-1	-	-	TRBJ1-6	14	TGTGCCAGCAGTGAAATTGATCTTAGGTCACCCCTCCACTTT	CASSEIDLRSPLHF
TRBV7-6	TRBD2	-	TRBJ2-3	16	TGTGCCAGCAGCTTTGGGACTAGCGGGAGCACAGATACGCAGTATTTT	CASSFGTSGSTDTQYF
TRBV28	TRBD1	-	TRBJ2-7	16	TGTGCCAGCAGTACCCCCGACAGGGTCCTATCAATCAAGCAGTACTTC	CASSTPDRVLSIKQYF
TRBV10-2	-	-	TRBJ1-2	13	TGCGCCAGCAGGGATACAGGGTACGATGGCTACACCTTC	CASRDTGYDGYTF
TRBV19	TRBD1	-	TRBJ2-7	14	TGTGCCAGTAGGAAGACAGGGGGATCCTACGAGCAGTACTTC	CASRKTGGSYEQYF
TRBV6-5	TRBD1	few	TRBJ2-2	15	TGTGCCAGCATGCCGGGACAGGGTATGACCGGGGAGCTGTTTTTT	CASMPGQGMTGELFF
TRBV27	TRBD1	-	TRBJ2-3	16	TGTGCCAGCAAGACAGGGGGCATAACATATACAGATACGCAGTATTTT	CASKTGGITYTDTQYF
TRBV19	TRBD2	-	TRBJ2-2	17	TGTGCCAGTACCCTGGGCCTAGCGGGGGGGAACACCGGGGAGCTGTTTTTT	CASTLGLAGGNTGELFF
TRBV2	TRBD1	-	TRBJ2-1	15	TGTGCCAGCAGTCTCGGACAGGGGAAGCACAATGAGCAGTTCTTC	CASSLGQGKHNEQFF
TRBV27	TRBD2	-	TRBJ2-1	16	TGTGCCAGCAGGAGGGCTCTAGCGGGGGGGTACAATGAGCAGTTCTTC	CASRRALAGGYNEQFF
TRBV7-2	TRBD2	-	TRBJ2-1	16	TGTGCCAGCAGCTTAGCCCGCGGGGGGAAATTAAATGAGCAGTTCTTC	CASSLARGGKLNEQFF
TRBV28	-	few	TRBJ1-1	13	TGTGCCAGCAGCGTCGGTCAGGGAACTGAAGCTTTCTTT	CASSVGQGTEAFF
TRBV10-3	-	-	TRBJ2-7	16	TGTGCCATCAGTCCCACAGGGCGCTCGAGCTCCTACGAGCAGTACTTC	CAISPTGRSSSYEQYF
TRBV7-9	-	-	TRBJ2-2	15	TGTGCCAGCAGCTTACCGACAGGAAACACCGGGGAGCTGTTTTTT	CASSLPTGNTGELFF